What follows describes a single T cell receptor beta chain. Trimming removed 4 bases at V and 5 bases at J, with 20 bases between. The CDR3 extends over 16 amino acids. Germline CDR1 reads MNHEY; CDR2 reads SMNVEV (reference sequence). This record comes from a study of neoadjuvant anti-PD-1 for oral cavity cancer. TCRdb keeps only in-frame clones here, not all; method: immunoSEQ multiplex PCR. The sample has 63,000 or so clones; about nine tenths are singletons. Time point given: after neoadjuvant nivolumab, at surgical resection. The chain is built from TRBV27 and TRBJ1-2, with D hard to call. The specimen comprised PBMCs, sampled after nivolumab (anti-PD-1) treatment. The clonotype originates from a person aged 40-85 years with oral cavity squamous cell carcinoma. The CDR3 DNA reads as TGTGCCAGCAGTTCCGCTCCCGTCCCCCGCCTTTATGGCTACACCTTC. Translating gives CASSSAPVPRLYGYTF.